One sample yielded the 18 T cell receptor beta chains listed below, sequenced in a study of neurological immune-mediated disorders. One entry per CDR3 protein, called by TCRdb with MiXCR from the 5' RACE reads. The sample includes approximately 37,000 distinct CDR3 sequences, around 3.1% of them seen just once. The time point is: longitudinal time-point 1 (baseline). The sample was PBMCs. These receptors were taken from a woman between 55 and 75 years old with multiple sclerosis.

This clonotype has at least ten counts. The rearrangement joins TRBV5-5 to TRBJ1-1; the D is unclear. This CDR3 has 15 amino acids. Germline V gene sequence: CDR1 SGHKS, CDR2 YYEKEE (reference sequence). The V end lost 0 bases, the J end lost 3 bases, and 12 bases lay between the germline ends. The CDR3 DNA reads TGTGCCAGCAGCTTGGGTGAGAGATTCCACACTGAAGCTTTCTTT. Translated: CASSLGERFHTEAFF.

This clonotype was counted at least ten times. The chain employs TRBV7-2 and TRBJ2-7; no clear D. V was pared by 4 bases and J by 5 bases, with 12 bases between. Per germline, CDR1 SGHTA and CDR2 FQGNSA. This CDR3 comprises 13 residues. This chain's CDR3 is CASSSRQRDEQYF. CDR3 nucleotides: TGTGCCAGCAGCTCAAGGCAACGGGACGAGCAGTACTTC.

This clonotype occurred many times. V usage is TRBV12-3 or TRBV12-4 and J usage is TRBJ2-7; D gene unclear. Trimming stripped 1 base from V and 7 bases from J, with 8 bases between. This CDR3 has 12 residues. The CDR3 is CASSLGPPEQYF. CDR3 nucleotides: TGTGCCAGCAGTTTAGGCCCCCCTGAGCAGTACTTC.

This clonotype was observed many times. The rearrangement uses TRBV28 and TRBJ2-7, with D perhaps matching TRBD2 (6 bases). Germline-derived CDR1 and CDR2 are MDHEN and SYDVKM. The CDR3 is made up of 13 amino acids. Trimming left V 2 bases short and J 6 bases short, with 11 bases between. CDR3 amino acids: CASSLGAGREQYF. The CDR3 DNA follows: TGTGCCAGCAGTTTAGGGGCGGGGCGCGAGCAGTACTTC.

This clonotype has at least ten counts. This chain uses TRBV5-1 with TRBJ2-7, with 8 bases matching TRBD2. V trimming: 0 bases; J trimming: 1 base; junction bases outside the gene matches: 6. The length of the CDR3 is 16 residues. From germline, CDR1 is SGHRS and CDR2 YFSETQ. The CDR3 DNA sequence: TGCGCCAGCAGCTTGGCAAGCGGGGGAGTGTCCTACGAGCAGTACTTC. Translation gives CASSLASGGVSYEQYF.

This clonotype appeared many times. CDR3 sequence (DNA): TGTGCCAGCAGCCAAGGGCGCAGGGAAAACACTGAAGCTTTCTTT. The encoded protein is CASSQGRRENTEAFF. This chain uses TRBV2 with TRBJ1-1; a possible D gene is TRBD1 (5 bases). This CDR3 is 15 amino acids long. Germline V CDR1 and CDR2: SNHLY, FYNNEI. Trimming stripped 6 bases from V and 2 bases from J, with 16 bases between. Full variable domain (rest looked up from reference TRBV2 and TRBJ1-1): EPEVTQTPSHQVTQMGQEVILRCVPISNHLYFYWYRQILGQKVEFLVSFYNNEISEKSEIFDDQFSVERPDGSNFTLKIRSTKLEDSAMYFCASSQGRRENTEAFFGQGTRLTVV.

This clonotype was detected many times. The chain employs TRBV3-1 and TRBJ2-1; D is unresolved. The CDR3 extends over 13 amino acids. V dropped 0 bases and J dropped 9 bases, with 9 bases sitting between them. Germline lookup yields CDR1 LGHDT and CDR2 YNNKEL (reference sequence). CDR3 loop: CASSQDNLGEQFF. The DNA of the CDR3 is TGTGCCAGCAGCCAAGATAATCTGGGTGAGCAGTTCTTC.

This clonotype was observed many times. J is TRBJ2-7 and V is TRBV5-1, with D perhaps matching TRBD1 (6 bases). The length of the CDR3 is 16 residues. Germline loops: CDR1 SGHRS, CDR2 YFSETQ. V shed 2 bases and J shed 0 bases, with 15 bases lying between them. In DNA form, the CDR3 reads TGCGCCAGCAGCTTTTACCGGGACACGAGCTCCTACGAGCAGTACTTC. Encoded protein: CASSFYRDTSSYEQYF.

This clonotype was detected many times. The DNA of the CDR3 is TGCGCCAGCAGCTTGGCACCACAGGCGGGAGATACGCAGTATTTT. It codes for CASSLAPQAGDTQYF. The chain combines TRBV5-1 with TRBJ2-3, with D perhaps matching TRBD1 or TRBD2 (5 bases each). Trimming cost V 0 bases and J 5 bases, with 13 bases left between them. The germline gives CDR1 SGHRS, CDR2 YFSETQ. The CDR3 spans 15 residues.

Many counts were recorded for this clonotype. The V gene is TRBV6-5, the J gene TRBJ1-6; D unresolved. V gave up 4 bases and J gave up 11 bases, with 15 bases separating them. CDR1 and CDR2 (germline): MNHEY, SVGAGI. This CDR3 region has 14 residues. CDR3 in DNA: TGTGCCAGCAGTTTGGTGGCGGCTACCGCACCCCTCCACTTT. Its translation is CASSLVAATAPLHF.

This clonotype has a count of ten or more. The V gene is TRBV5-6, the J gene TRBJ1-1; no firm D call. The CDR3 sequence is 16 residues long. Trimming took 0 bases from V and 2 from J, leaving 14 bases between them. From germline, CDR1 is SGHDT and CDR2 YYEEEE. The CDR3 sequence is CASSLVALSGNTEAFF. CDR3 DNA sequence: TGTGCCAGCAGCTTGGTTGCCTTGTCGGGAAACACTGAAGCTTTCTTT.

Many counts were recorded for this clonotype. The J gene is TRBJ2-4, the V gene TRBV5-1, with 7 bases fitting TRBD2. V shed 4 bases, J shed 8 bases, and the junction held 9 bases outside the gene matches. This CDR3 is 14 amino acids long. In germline, CDR1 is SGHRS, CDR2 YFSETQ. CDR3 loop: CASSPGGGEDIQYF. CDR3 coding DNA: TGCGCCAGCAGCCCCGGGGGAGGGGAAGACATTCAGTACTTC.

This clonotype was seen ten or more times. J is TRBJ1-2 and V is TRBV20-1; no reliable D call. Trimming left V 1 base short and J 4 bases short, with 10 bases between. The CDR3 has 13 amino acids. The germline CDR1 and CDR2 sequences are DFQATT and SNEGSKA (reference sequence). This CDR3 is CSARAEGTYGYTF. CDR3 nucleotides: TGCAGTGCTAGAGCCGAGGGAACCTATGGCTACACCTTC.

This clonotype qualifies as medium-sized (0.01 to 0.1%). The V call is TRBV5-1, the J call TRBJ2-7; TRBD1 is a possible D gene (7 bases). This CDR3 is built from 12 residues. V gave up 5 bases and J gave up 8 bases, with 14 bases separating them. CDR1 and CDR2 (germline): SGHRS, YFSETQ. The CDR3 here is CASSPTGRKQYF. The CDR3 DNA is TGCGCCAGCAGTCCGACAGGGAGGAAGCAGTACTTC.

This clonotype came up many times. V and J are TRBV12-3 or TRBV12-4 and TRBJ2-1; D uncertain. V lost 6 bases and J lost 8, with 14 bases in between. The length of the CDR3 is 13 residues. CDR3 protein: CASSHPLGDEQFF. For the CDR3, the DNA is TGTGCCAGCAGCCATCCCCTGGGCGATGAGCAGTTCTTC.

This clonotype was counted many times. The chain joins TRBV7-6 to TRBJ2-1; the match to TRBD1 covers 7 bases. Germline trimming cut 2 bases from V and 5 bases from J; bases unmatched to any gene: 6. The V gene's germline CDR1 is SGHVS and CDR2 FNYEAQ. The CDR3 extends over 15 amino acids. DNA for the CDR3: TGTGCCAGCAGCTTACAAGGGACAGAAGACAATGAGCAGTTCTTC. It codes for CASSLQGTEDNEQFF.

This clonotype was seen at least ten times. The chain carries TRBV5-1 and TRBJ2-1, with TRBD1 as a possible D gene (6 bases). CDR1 SGHRS and CDR2 YFSETQ come from the germline V gene. The CDR3 consists of 14 residues. Trimming stripped 2 bases from V and 9 bases from J, with 15 bases between. CDR3 sequence: CASSLGDTRGEQFF. CDR3 bases: TGCGCCAGCAGCTTAGGGGACACTCGTGGTGAGCAGTTCTTC.

This clonotype was counted ten times or more. The CDR3 loop is CASSLPSTGGSYNEQFF. DNA of the CDR3: TGCGCCAGCAGCCTCCCTTCGACAGGGGGCTCCTACAATGAGCAGTTCTTC. The chain recombines TRBV5-1 with TRBJ2-1; TRBD1 matches at 9 bases. This CDR3 is 17 amino acids long. J lost 0 bases, V lost 4 bases, and 8 bases had no gene match. Germline loops: CDR1 SGHRS, CDR2 YFSETQ.